The entry below gives a single T cell receptor (beta chain) sequence along with its context. It is likely a read error: a sequence one base away is far more abundant. These data come from a study of T cells in Graves' hyperthyroidism and ophthalmopathy. Background on the study: At the time of initial diagnosis and before any treatment, peripheral blood was collected.

RNA transcripts yielded amplified TCR beta CDR3 regions. An initial round of RT-PCR targeting the TCR CDR3 relied on the HTBI primer set. TCRdb redid the calling of the multiplex PCR reads with MiXCR, one entry per CDR3 protein. The table lists around 360,000 distinct CDR3 sequences, over 12% of them singletons. CDR3 length: 14 residues. CDR1 MDHEN and CDR2 SYDVKM come from the germline V gene. Patients having uncontrolled infection, another autoimmune disease, pregnancy or lactation were not included. Input material: blood. The receptor's source is a woman aged 60 to 75 with Graves' ophthalmopathy. This chain uses TRBV28 with TRBJ2-1, with 10 bases matching TRBD2. The CDR3 DNA reads TGTGCCGGCAGTTTATTAGCGGGGGGTAATGAGCAGTTCTTC. Protein sequence: CAGSLLAGGNEQFF.